Each of the 21 T cell receptor beta chains below was sequenced from the same sample in a study of identical twins. TCRdb redid the calling of the 5' RACE reads with MiXCR, one entry per CDR3 protein. The sample yields about 470,000 distinct CDR3 sequences, 24% seen once. The data were also submitted as part of a second study, on T cells expressing NK-cell markers.

The material sequenced was CD4+ T cells sorted from blood. The origin of the receptors is a woman aged 18-30 years in good health.

This chain connects TRBV5-1 to TRBJ2-5, with TRBD2 matching over 9 bases. Germline V lookup: CDR1 SGHRS, CDR2 YFSETQ. This CDR3 has 16 residues. After removal of 3 bases from V and 4 bases from J, the junction contained 10 bases not matched to a gene. The CDR3, as DNA: TGCGCCAGCAGCTACCCGGGGCGGGGGGGCCGAGAGACCCAGTACTTC. The encoded protein is CASSYPGRGGRETQYF.

This clonotype was recorded a few times. J is TRBJ1-5 and V is TRBV12-3 or TRBV12-4; no definite D call. This CDR3 contains 13 residues. V lost 2 bases and J 5 bases, leaving 7 bases between the germline ends. Here the CDR3 DNA reads TGTGCCAGCAGTTTAAGGACGCATCAGCCCCAGCATTTT. Protein sequence: CASSLRTHQPQHF.

The table lists this clonotype with a few counts. The rearrangement links TRBV29-1 to TRBJ2-1; 10 bases match TRBD1. CDR1 is SQVTM and CDR2 is ANQGSEA in the germline V gene. The length of the CDR3 is 13 residues. With V trimmed by 2 bases and J by 6 bases, 1 base remained unmatched. This chain's CDR3 is CSVERDRGNEQFF. The DNA of the CDR3 is TGCAGCGTTGAAAGGGACAGGGGCAATGAGCAGTTCTTC.

This clonotype was recorded a few times. V and J are TRBV27 and TRBJ2-3; D not resolved. Germline V gives CDR1 MNHEY, CDR2 SMNVEV (reference sequence). The CDR3 contains 15 residues. Trimming took 0 bases from V and 3 from J, leaving 10 bases between them. The CDR3 sequence: CASSLSGWSTDTQYF. CDR3 in DNA: TGTGCCAGCAGTTTATCCGGGTGGAGTACAGATACGCAGTATTTT.

The chain joins TRBV6-2 or TRBV6-3 to TRBJ2-2, with 7 bases that match TRBD2. This CDR3 has 14 amino acids. Germline assignment: CDR1 MNHEY and CDR2 SVGEGT. The trim removed 7 bases at V and 5 bases at J, leaving 7 bases unmatched. The CDR3 region is CASKASGFTGELFF. CDR3 bases: TGTGCCAGCAAAGCTAGCGGATTTACCGGGGAGCTGTTTTTT.

The chain has TRBV7-6 and TRBJ2-2; 8 nucleotides line up with TRBD1. Per germline, CDR1 SGHVS and CDR2 FNYEAQ. With V trimmed by 4 bases and J by 3 bases, 13 bases remained unmatched. The CDR3 is 18 amino acids. This chain's CDR3 is CASSSRTQDRGYTGELFF. The CDR3 DNA reads TGTGCCAGCAGCTCTCGTACCCAAGACAGGGGATACACCGGGGAGCTGTTTTTT.

The chain joins TRBV10-2 to TRBJ2-3; D remains ambiguous. The CDR3 is made up of 13 amino acids. V was clipped by 7 bases and J by 1 base, with 9 bases between them. In germline, CDR1 is WSHSY, CDR2 SAAADI. The CDR3 DNA sequence: TGCGCCAGCAAACCGTCAGGCACAGATACGCAGTATTTT. Protein: CASKPSGTDTQYF.

This chain links TRBV20-1 with TRBJ2-7; D is perhaps TRBD2 (5 bases). The germline V gene encodes CDR1 DFQATT and CDR2 SNEGSKA (reference sequence). Trimming shortened V by 3 bases and J by 6 bases, and 9 bases separated the two germline ends. The CDR3 length is 11 residues. CDR3: CSAREDGEQYF. In DNA, the CDR3 is TGCAGTGCTAGGGAGGACGGCGAGCAGTACTTC.

V and J are TRBV6-5 and TRBJ1-2; D unresolved. V lost 3 bases and J lost 4, with 9 bases in between. CDR1 and CDR2 from the germline V gene are MNHEY and SVGAGI. This CDR3 spans 13 amino acids. The CDR3 is CASSYRQFYGYTF. The CDR3 coding sequence is TGTGCCAGCAGTTATCGGCAGTTCTATGGCTACACCTTC.

This chain uses TRBV27 with TRBJ1-2, with 7 bases identical to TRBD1. The CDR3 spans 11 residues. Germline V gene lookup returns CDR1 MNHEY and CDR2 SMNVEV (reference sequence). Germline trimming cut 8 bases from V and 5 bases from J; bases unmatched to any gene: 2. The CDR3 coding sequence is TGTGCCAGCGGGACAGTATATGGCTACACCTTC. It encodes CASGTVYGYTF.

The chain carries TRBV10-3 and TRBJ1-1; the D gene is possibly TRBD1 (6 bases). CDR3 length: 14 amino acids. The germline CDR1 and CDR2 sequences are ENHRY and SYGVKD. The V gene lost 0 bases and the J gene lost 8 bases, with 13 bases spanning the gap. The CDR3 reads CAISESGGRGEAFF. DNA for the CDR3: TGTGCCATCAGTGAGTCGGGGGGCAGGGGAGAAGCTTTCTTT.

The chain has TRBV19 and TRBJ2-7, with D possibly called TRBD1 or TRBD2 (5 bases each). This CDR3 region has 15 residues. The V end lost 4 bases, the J end lost 1 base, and 14 bases lay between the germline ends. Germline values: CDR1 LNHDA, CDR2 SQIVND (reference sequence). The CDR3 spells CASSTIGDLSYEQYF. As DNA, the CDR3 is TGTGCCAGTAGTACGATAGGGGACCTGTCCTACGAGCAGTACTTC.

This clonotype was recorded a few times. This chain links TRBV7-6 with TRBJ2-1; TRBD1 agrees at 11 bases. The V segment lost 4 bases and the J segment 5 bases; nucleotides outside the gene matches: 10. CDR1 is SGHVS and CDR2 is FNYEAQ in the germline V gene. CDR3 length: 17 amino acids. The CDR3: CASSSGQGGRGNNEQFF. The CDR3 DNA sequence: TGTGCCAGCAGCTCGGGACAGGGGGGACGGGGTAACAATGAGCAGTTCTTC.

The gene calls are TRBV27 and TRBJ2-7, with a weak D call TRBD1 (6 bases). Between the trimmed V and J ends, which lost 4 bases and 10 bases, there was a span of 17 bases. There are 13 residues in the CDR3. The germline CDR1 and CDR2 sequences are MNHEY and SMNVEV (reference sequence). As DNA, the CDR3 is TGTGCCAGCAGTTCTCCTTACAGGGACCGTCAGTACTTC. It yields the protein CASSSPYRDRQYF.

This clonotype has a count of ten or more. In DNA, the CDR3 is TGTGCCAGCAGTTTCTCCGGGGTTCACTACGAGCAGTACTTC. Its translation is CASSFSGVHYEQYF. The chain recombines TRBV12-3 or TRBV12-4 with TRBJ2-7, with D maybe TRBD2 (5 bases). Trimming removed 3 bases at V and 3 bases at J, with 12 bases between. This CDR3 is built from 14 residues.

The chain is built from TRBV7-9 and TRBJ1-2; D is ambiguous. Deletions cut 5 bases from V and 6 bases from J, with 13 bases between. The CDR3 has 13 amino acids. Germline lookup yields CDR1 SEHNR and CDR2 FQNEAQ (reference sequence). CDR3 sequence reads: CASSPRKRDGYTF. The CDR3 DNA reads as TGTGCCAGCAGCCCTCGTAAGAGGGATGGCTACACCTTC.

This rearrangement joins TRBV19 to TRBJ2-5, with D possibly being TRBD2 (7 bases). Germline CDR1 reads LNHDA; CDR2 reads SQIVND (reference sequence). This CDR3 region has 14 residues. Trimming took off 11 bases at V and 4 bases at J, with 20 bases between the two ends. The CDR3: CASRATSRGETQYF. CDR3 sequence (DNA): TGTGCCTCTAGGGCGACTAGCAGGGGAGAGACCCAGTACTTC.

The V gene is TRBV7-8, the J gene TRBJ2-7; D might be TRBD2 (6 bases). The CDR3 contains 15 residues. CDR1 and CDR2 from the germline V gene are SGHVS and FQNEAQ. The ends were cut back, 1 base at V and 2 bases at J, with 12 bases in the middle. Written as DNA, the CDR3 is TGTGCCAGCAGCTTAGGGTGGGACTGGGCCTACGAGCAGTACTTC. This sequence encodes CASSLGWDWAYEQYF. Based on the CDR3 plus reference TRBV7-8 and TRBJ2-7, the full variable domain is GAGVSQSPRYKVAKRGQDVALRCDPISGHVSLFWYQQALGQGPEFLTYFQNEAQLDKSGLPSDRFFAERPEGSVSTLKIQRTQQEDSAVYLCASSLGWDWAYEQYFGPGTRLTVT.

This clonotype was found a few times. The chain is built from TRBV25-1 and TRBJ2-1; 7 bases map to TRBD1. This CDR3 is built from 18 residues. Germline lookup yields CDR1 MGHDK and CDR2 SYGVNS. V shed 0 bases and J 4 bases; nucleotides not matched to a gene: 12. CDR3 residues: CASSEYRTTGTDYNEQFF. The DNA for the CDR3 is TGTGCCAGCAGTGAATATCGTACAACCGGGACAGATTACAATGAGCAGTTCTTC.

This chain links TRBV20-1 with TRBJ1-5, with D unclear. The V gene's germline CDR1 is DFQATT and CDR2 SNEGSKA (reference sequence). V lost 0 bases to trimming and J lost 7 bases, with 13 bases between them. The CDR3 covers 14 residues. CDR3 sequence: CSARDLDLMQPQHF. The CDR3 bases are TGCAGTGCTAGAGATTTGGATTTGATGCAGCCCCAGCATTTT.

This clonotype was observed at least ten times. The V and J genes are TRBV12-3 or TRBV12-4 and TRBJ2-2, with 8 bases fitting TRBD1. V shed 5 bases, J shed 2 bases, and the junction held 7 bases outside the gene matches. The CDR3 loop spans 16 amino acids. CDR3 region: CASSLDRVYNTGELFF. For the CDR3, the DNA is TGTGCCAGCAGTCTGGACAGGGTTTACAACACCGGGGAGCTGTTTTTT.